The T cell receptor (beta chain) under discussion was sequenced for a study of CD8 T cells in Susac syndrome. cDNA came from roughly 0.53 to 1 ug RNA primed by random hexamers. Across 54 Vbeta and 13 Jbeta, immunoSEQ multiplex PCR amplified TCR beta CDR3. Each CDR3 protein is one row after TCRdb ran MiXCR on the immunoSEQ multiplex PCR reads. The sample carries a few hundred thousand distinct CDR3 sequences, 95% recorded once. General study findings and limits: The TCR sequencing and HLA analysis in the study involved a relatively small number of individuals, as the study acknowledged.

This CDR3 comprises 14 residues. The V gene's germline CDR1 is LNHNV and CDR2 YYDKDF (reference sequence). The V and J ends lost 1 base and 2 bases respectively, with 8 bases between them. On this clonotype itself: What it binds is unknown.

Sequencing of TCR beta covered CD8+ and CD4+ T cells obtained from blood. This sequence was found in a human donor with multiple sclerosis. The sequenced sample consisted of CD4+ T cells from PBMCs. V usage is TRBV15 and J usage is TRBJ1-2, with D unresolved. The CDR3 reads CATSRGGGNYGYTF. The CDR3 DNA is TGTGCCACCAGCAGAGGGGGAGGGAACTATGGCTACACCTTC.